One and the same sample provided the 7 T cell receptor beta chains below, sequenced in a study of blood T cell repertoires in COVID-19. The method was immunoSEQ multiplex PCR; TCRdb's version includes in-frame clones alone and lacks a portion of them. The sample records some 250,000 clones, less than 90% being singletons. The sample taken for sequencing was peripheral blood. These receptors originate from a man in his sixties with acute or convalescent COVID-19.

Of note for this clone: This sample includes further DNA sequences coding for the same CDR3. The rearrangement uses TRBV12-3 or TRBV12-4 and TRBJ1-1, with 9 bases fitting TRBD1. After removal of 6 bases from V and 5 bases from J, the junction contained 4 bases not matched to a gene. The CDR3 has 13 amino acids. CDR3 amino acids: CASRTGGRTEAFF. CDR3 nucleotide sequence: TGTGCCAGCAGGACAGGGGGAAGAACTGAAGCTTTCTTT.

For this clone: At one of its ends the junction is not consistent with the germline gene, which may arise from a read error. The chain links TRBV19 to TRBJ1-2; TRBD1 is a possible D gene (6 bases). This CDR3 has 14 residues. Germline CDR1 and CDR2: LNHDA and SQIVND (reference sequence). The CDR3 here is CASNIQGEGGGYTF. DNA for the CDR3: TGTGCCAGTAATATACAGGGTGAAGGCGGAGGCTACACCTTC.

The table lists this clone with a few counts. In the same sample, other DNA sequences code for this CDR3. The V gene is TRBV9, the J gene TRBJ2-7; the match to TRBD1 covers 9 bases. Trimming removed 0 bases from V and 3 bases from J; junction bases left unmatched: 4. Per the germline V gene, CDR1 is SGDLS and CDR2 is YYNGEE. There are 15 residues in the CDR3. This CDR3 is CASSVAGTGYYEQYF. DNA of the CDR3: TGTGCCAGCAGCGTAGCCGGGACAGGGTACTACGAGCAGTACTTC.

This CDR3 is CASTGDREQDGETQYF. The CDR3 nucleotides are TGTGCCAGCACGGGGGACAGGGAGCAAGATGGGGAGACCCAGTACTTC. V usage is TRBV5-8 and J usage is TRBJ2-5, with TRBD1 matching over 9 bases. The germline gives CDR1 SGHTS, CDR2 YDEGEE. CDR3 length: 16 amino acids. J gave up 5 bases and V 6 bases, and 14 bases lay outside the gene matches.

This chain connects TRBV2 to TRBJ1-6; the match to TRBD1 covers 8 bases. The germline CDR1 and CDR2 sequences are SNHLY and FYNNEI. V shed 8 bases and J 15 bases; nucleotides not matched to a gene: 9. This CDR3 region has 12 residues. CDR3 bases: TGTGCCAGCTCCGGACAGGGCTACCTCCTCCACTTT. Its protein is CASSGQGYLLHF.

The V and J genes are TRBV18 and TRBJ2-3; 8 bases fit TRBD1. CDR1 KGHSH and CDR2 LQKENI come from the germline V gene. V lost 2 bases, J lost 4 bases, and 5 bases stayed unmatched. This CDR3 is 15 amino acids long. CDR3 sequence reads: CASSPRTGSADTQYF. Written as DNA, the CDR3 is TGTGCCAGCTCACCAAGGACAGGGAGCGCAGATACGCAGTATTTT.

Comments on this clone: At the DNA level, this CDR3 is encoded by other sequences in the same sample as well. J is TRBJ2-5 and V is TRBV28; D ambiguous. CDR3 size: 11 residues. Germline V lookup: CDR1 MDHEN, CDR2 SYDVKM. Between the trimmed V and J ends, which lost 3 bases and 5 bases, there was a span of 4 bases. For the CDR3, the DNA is TGTGCCAGCAGTTTTCGGGAGACCCAGTACTTC. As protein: CASSFRETQYF.